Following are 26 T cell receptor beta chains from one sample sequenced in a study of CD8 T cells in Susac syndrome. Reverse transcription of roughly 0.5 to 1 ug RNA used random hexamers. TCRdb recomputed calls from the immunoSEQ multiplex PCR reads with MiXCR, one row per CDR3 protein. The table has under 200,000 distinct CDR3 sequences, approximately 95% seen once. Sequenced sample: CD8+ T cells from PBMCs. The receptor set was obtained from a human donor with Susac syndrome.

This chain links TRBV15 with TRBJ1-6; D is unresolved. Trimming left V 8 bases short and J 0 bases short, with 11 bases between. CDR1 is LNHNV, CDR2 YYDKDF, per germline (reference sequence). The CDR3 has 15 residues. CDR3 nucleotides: TGTGCCACCTCTACGGAAAACTCCTATAATTCACCCCTCCACTTT. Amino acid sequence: CATSTENSYNSPLHF. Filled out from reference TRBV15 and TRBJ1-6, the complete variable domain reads DAMVIQNPRYQVTQFGKPVTLSCSQTLNHNVMYWYQQKSSQAPKLLFHYYDKDFNNEADTPDNFQSRRPNTSFCFLDIRSPGLGDTAMYLCATSTENSYNSPLHFGNGTRLTVT.

The CDR3 nucleotides are TGCGCCAGCAATGGAGGGGGGCCTCGCACAGATACGCAGTATTTT. Its protein is CASNGGGPRTDTQYF. This chain joins TRBV4-1 and TRBJ2-3, with D perhaps TRBD1 or TRBD2 (6 bases each). Trimming cost V 7 bases and J 1 base, with 15 bases left between them. Germline V lookup: CDR1 MGHRA, CDR2 YSYEKL. The CDR3 loop spans 15 amino acids.

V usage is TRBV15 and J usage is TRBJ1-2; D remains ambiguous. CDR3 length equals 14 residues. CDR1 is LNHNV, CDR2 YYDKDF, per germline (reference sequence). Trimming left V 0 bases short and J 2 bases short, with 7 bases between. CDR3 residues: CATSREAGNYGYTF. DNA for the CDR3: TGTGCCACCAGCAGAGAGGCGGGGAACTATGGCTACACCTTC.

The CDR3 loop is CASSLVLAANTGELFF. The DNA for the CDR3 is TGCGCCAGCAGCTTGGTTCTAGCGGCGAACACCGGGGAGCTGTTTTTT. J is TRBJ2-2 and V is TRBV5-1; TRBD2 aligns across 7 bases. The CDR3 consists of 16 residues. The germline gives CDR1 SGHRS, CDR2 YFSETQ. Trimming at V came to 0 bases and at J to 0 bases, leaving 2 bases not matched to a gene. Drawing the rest from reference TRBV5-1 and TRBJ2-2, the complete variable domain is KAGVTQTPRYLIKTRGQQVTLSCSPISGHRSVSWYQQTPGQGLQFLFEYFSETQRNKGNFPGRFSGRQFSNSRSEMNVSTLELGDSALYLCASSLVLAANTGELFFGEGSRLTVL.

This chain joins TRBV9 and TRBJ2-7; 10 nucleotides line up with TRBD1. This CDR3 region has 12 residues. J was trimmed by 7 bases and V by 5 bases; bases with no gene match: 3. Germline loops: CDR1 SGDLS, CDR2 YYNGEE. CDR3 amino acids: CASRGTGEEQYF. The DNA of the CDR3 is TGTGCCAGCAGGGGGACAGGGGAAGAGCAGTACTTC.

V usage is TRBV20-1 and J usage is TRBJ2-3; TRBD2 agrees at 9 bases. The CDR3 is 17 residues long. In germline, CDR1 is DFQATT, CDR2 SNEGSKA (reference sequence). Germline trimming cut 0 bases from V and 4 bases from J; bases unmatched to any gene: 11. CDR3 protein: CSARDFRREGPPDTQYF. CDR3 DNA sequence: TGCAGTGCTAGAGATTTTCGGCGGGAGGGCCCTCCAGATACGCAGTATTTT.

CDR3 DNA sequence: TGTGCCAGCAGCTCCGGTGGGGAGTACGAGCAGTACTTC. Translating it yields CASSSGGEYEQYF. V is TRBV13 and J is TRBJ2-7; weak D call: TRBD2 (5 bases). This CDR3 has 13 residues. V was shortened by 4 bases and J by 4 bases, with 11 bases between the two germline ends. Germline V CDR1 and CDR2: PRHDT, FYEKMQ (reference sequence).

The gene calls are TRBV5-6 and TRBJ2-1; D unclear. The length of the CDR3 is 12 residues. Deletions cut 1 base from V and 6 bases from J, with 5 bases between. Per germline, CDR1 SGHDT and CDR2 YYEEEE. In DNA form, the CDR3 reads TGTGCCAGCAGCTTGAGGGTCAATGAGCAGTTCTTC. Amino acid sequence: CASSLRVNEQFF. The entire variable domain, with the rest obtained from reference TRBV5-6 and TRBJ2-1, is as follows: DAGVTQSPTHLIKTRGQQVTLRCSPKSGHDTVSWYQQALGQGPQFIFQYYEEEERQRGNFPDRFSGHQFPNYSSELNVNALLLGDSALYLCASSLRVNEQFFGPGTRLTVL.

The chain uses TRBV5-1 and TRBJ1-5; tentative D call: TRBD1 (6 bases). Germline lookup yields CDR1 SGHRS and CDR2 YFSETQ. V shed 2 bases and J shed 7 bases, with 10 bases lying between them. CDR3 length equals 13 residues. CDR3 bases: TGCGCCAGCAGCTTCTCAGGGGAACAGCCCCAGCATTTT. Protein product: CASSFSGEQPQHF.

DNA of the CDR3: TGTGCCAGCAGTCGCCGGACGAGAAGGGAGACCCAGTACTTC. Encoded protein: CASSRRTRRETQYF. The rearrangement links TRBV6-5 to TRBJ2-5; no clear D gene. The CDR3 extends over 14 amino acids. CDR1 is MNHEY and CDR2 is SVGAGI in the germline V gene. Trimming took off 5 bases at V and 5 bases at J, with 15 bases between the two ends.

In nucleotides, the CDR3 is TGCAGTGCTAGAGATACCAGGGAAGGGACGGGGCAGCCCCAGCATTTT. This codes for CSARDTREGTGQPQHF. The V and J genes are TRBV20-1 and TRBJ1-5, with a weak D call TRBD1 (5 bases). The CDR3 is 16 residues long. CDR1 DFQATT and CDR2 SNEGSKA come from the germline V gene (reference sequence). V was shortened by 0 bases and J by 7 bases, with 19 bases between the two germline ends.

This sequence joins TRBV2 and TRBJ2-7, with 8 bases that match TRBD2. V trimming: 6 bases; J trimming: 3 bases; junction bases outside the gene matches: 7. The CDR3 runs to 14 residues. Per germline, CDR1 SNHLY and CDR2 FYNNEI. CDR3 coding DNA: TGTGCCAGCAGGCAGCGGGAGTATGACTACGAGCAGTACTTC. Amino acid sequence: CASRQREYDYEQYF.

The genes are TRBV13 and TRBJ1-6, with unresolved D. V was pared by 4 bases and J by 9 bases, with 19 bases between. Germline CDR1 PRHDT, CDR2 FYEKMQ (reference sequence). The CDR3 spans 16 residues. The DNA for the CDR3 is TGTGCCAGCAGCTCCTCCGGGCCCTTAGGGATTTCACCCCTCCACTTT. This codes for CASSSSGPLGISPLHF.

CDR3 residues: CASSLGPHGELFF. CDR3 nucleotide sequence: TGTGCCAGCAGCCTCGGGCCACATGGGGAGCTGTTTTTT. The chain recombines TRBV11-3 with TRBJ2-2; D unclear. The CDR3 totals 13 residues. V lost 5 bases and J lost 8, with 12 bases in between. Germline CDR1 and CDR2: SGHNT and YENEEA.

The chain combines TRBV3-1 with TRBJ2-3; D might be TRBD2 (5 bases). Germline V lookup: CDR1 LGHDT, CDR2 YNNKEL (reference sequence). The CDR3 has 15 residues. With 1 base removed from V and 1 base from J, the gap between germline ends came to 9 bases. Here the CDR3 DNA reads TGTGCCAGCAGCCAAGCCCTAGCTCGCACAGATACGCAGTATTTT. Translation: CASSQALARTDTQYF.

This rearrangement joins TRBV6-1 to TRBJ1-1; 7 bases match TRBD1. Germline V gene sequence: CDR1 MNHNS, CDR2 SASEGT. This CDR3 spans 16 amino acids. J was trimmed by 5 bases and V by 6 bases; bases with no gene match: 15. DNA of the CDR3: TGTGCCAGCAGGCTACCCTCACACAGGGGAAAGACTGAAGCTTTCTTT. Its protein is CASRLPSHRGKTEAFF.

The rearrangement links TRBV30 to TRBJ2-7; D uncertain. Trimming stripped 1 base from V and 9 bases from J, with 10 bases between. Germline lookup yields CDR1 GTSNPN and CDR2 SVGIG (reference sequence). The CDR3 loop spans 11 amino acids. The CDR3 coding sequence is TGTGCCTGGAGTGCCCCGCATGGGCAGTACTTC. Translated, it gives CAWSAPHGQYF.

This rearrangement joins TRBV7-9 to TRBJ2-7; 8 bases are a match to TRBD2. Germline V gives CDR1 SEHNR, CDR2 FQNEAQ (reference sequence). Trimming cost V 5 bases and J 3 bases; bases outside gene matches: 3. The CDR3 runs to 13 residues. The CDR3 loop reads CASSVSGNYEQYF. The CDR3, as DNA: TGTGCCAGCAGCGTTAGCGGGAACTACGAGCAGTACTTC.

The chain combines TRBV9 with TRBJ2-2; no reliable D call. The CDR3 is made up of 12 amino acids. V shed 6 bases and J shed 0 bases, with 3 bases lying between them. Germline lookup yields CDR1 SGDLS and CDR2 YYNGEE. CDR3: CASISNTGELFF. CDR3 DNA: TGTGCCAGCATATCGAACACCGGGGAGCTGTTTTTT.

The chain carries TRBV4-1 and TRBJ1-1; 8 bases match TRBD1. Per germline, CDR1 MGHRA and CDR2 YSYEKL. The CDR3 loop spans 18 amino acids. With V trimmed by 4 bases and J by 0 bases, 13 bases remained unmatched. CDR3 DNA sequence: TGCGCCAGCAGCCGTGGACAGGGCCCCAAGATCATGAACACTGAAGCTTTCTTT. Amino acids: CASSRGQGPKIMNTEAFF.

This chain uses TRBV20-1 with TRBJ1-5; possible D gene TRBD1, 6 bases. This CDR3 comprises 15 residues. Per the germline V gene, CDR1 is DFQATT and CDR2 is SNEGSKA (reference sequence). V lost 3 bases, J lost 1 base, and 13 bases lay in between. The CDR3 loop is CSASGQFSSNQPQHF. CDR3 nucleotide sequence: TGCAGTGCTAGCGGACAGTTTAGCAGCAATCAGCCCCAGCATTTT.

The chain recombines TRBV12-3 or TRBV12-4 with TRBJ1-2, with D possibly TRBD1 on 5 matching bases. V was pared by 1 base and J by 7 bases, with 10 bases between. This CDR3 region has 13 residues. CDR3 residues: CASSLGGHVGYTF. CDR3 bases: TGTGCCAGCAGTTTAGGAGGACATGTTGGCTACACCTTC.

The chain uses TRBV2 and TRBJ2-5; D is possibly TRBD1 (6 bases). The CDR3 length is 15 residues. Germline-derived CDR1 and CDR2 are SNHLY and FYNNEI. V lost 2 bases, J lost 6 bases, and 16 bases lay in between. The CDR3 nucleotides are TGTGCCAGCAGTGAAATTTTCGGACAGTTGAAGACCCAGTACTTC. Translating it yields CASSEIFGQLKTQYF.

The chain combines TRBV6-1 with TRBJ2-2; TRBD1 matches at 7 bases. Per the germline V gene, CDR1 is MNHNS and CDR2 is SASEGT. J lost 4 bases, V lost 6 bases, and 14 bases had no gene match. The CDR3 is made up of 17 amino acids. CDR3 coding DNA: TGTGCCAGCAGCCACGGACAGGCGATCTTCGCCACCGGGGAGCTGTTTTTT. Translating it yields CASSHGQAIFATGELFF.

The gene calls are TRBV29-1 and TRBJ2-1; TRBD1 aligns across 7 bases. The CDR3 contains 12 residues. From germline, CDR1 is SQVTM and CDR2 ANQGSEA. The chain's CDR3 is CTAGQAYNEQFF. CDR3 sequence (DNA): TGCACCGCAGGACAGGCATACAATGAGCAGTTCTTC.

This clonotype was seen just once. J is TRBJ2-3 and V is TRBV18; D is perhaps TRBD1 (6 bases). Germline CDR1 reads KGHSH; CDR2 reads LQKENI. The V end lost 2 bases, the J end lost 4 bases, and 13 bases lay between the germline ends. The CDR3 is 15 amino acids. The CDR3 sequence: CASSPTGSEADTQYF. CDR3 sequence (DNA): TGTGCCAGCTCACCAACAGGGAGTGAAGCAGATACGCAGTATTTT.